A selection of T cell receptor beta chains follows, all from one sample in a study of blood T cell repertoires in COVID-19. Measured with immunoSEQ multiplex PCR; TCRdb has only the in-frame clones, and not every one. Of 200,000 or so clones in the sample, approximately 82% were seen once. The sample was peripheral blood. Every receptor here comes from a human donor with acute or convalescent COVID-19. The donor label of this sample is uncertain. The CDR3 runs from the conserved cysteine through the conserved F or W. The D gene is left open where the match is weak. Clone size is stated in some rows and not others, as once, few, many or a class when expanded.

DNA	CDR3	J	V	D	size
TGCGCCAGCAGCCAGTACAGGAGCTCCTACAATGAGCAGTTCTTC	CASSQYRSSYNEQFF	TRBJ2-1	TRBV4-3	NA	NA
TGTGCCAGCAGTTTGCCGGGCAGGGGTAGGGCTGAAGCTTTCTTT	CASSLPGRGRAEAFF	TRBJ1-1	TRBV27	NA	NA
TGTGCCAGCAGCCCGACAGTCCAAGAGACCCAGTACTTC	CASSPTVQETQYF	TRBJ2-5	TRBV6-5	NA	NA
TGTGCCACCAGTGATTCGTTTTCTCAGGGGGCAGGAGGAAACACCATATATTTT	CATSDSFSQGAGGNTIYF	TRBJ1-3	TRBV24-1	TRBD1	NA
TGCGCCAGCAGCTTCGACAGGGCTAATGAGCAGTTCTTC	CASSFDRANEQFF	TRBJ2-1	TRBV5-1	TRBD1	NA
TGTGCCAGCAAGCTAGCGGGAAATCAATACAATGAGCAGTTCTTC	CASKLAGNQYNEQFF	TRBJ2-1	TRBV2	TRBD2	once
TGTGCCAGCAGCCAATCAGCGGGCGGCGTCGAGACCCAGTACTTC	CASSQSAGGVETQYF	TRBJ2-5	TRBV14	NA	NA
TGTGCCAGCAGCCGGGACATTACCTCCTACAATGAGCAGTTCTTC	CASSRDITSYNEQFF	TRBJ2-1	TRBV5-5	NA	NA
TGCGCCAGCAGCACACAGGGGGCGGTCTACGAGCAGTACTTC	CASSTQGAVYEQYF	TRBJ2-7	TRBV5-1	TRBD1	NA
TGCGCCAGCAGCACCCGACAGAATTCGGAGCAGTACTTC	CASSTRQNSEQYF	TRBJ2-7	TRBV5-1	NA	NA
TGTGCCAGCTCACCCTCAGGCCTTCAGCCCCAGCATTTT	CASSPSGLQPQHF	TRBJ1-5	TRBV18	NA	NA
TGCGCCAGCAGCTTACTAGCGGGACCCTACGAGCAGTACTTC	CASSLLAGPYEQYF	TRBJ2-7	TRBV5-1	TRBD2	NA
TGTGCCAGCAGCCAAGAAGTGACTAGCGGGAATATCTTC	CASSQEVTSGNIF	TRBJ2-1	TRBV3-1/TRBV3-2	TRBD2	NA
TGTGCCAGCTCGGACGGGCAGGGGTCACCCCTCCACTTT	CASSDGQGSPLHF	TRBJ1-6	TRBV18	NA	NA
TGTGCCAGCAGTTGGGACATCCGGCAACAGTATTTT	CASSWDIRQQYF	TRBJ2-3	TRBV12-3/TRBV12-4	NA	NA
TGTGCCAGCAGCTTAGGAGCTAGCGGAACAAATGAGCAGTTCTTC	CASSLGASGTNEQFF	TRBJ2-1	TRBV7-2	TRBD2	NA
TGTGCCTGGAATGGACAGGGTGACGGCTACACCTTC	CAWNGQGDGYTF	TRBJ1-2	TRBV30	TRBD1	NA
TGTGCCAGCAGAGAACAAGACAGATACTATAATTCACCCCTCCACTTT	CASREQDRYYNSPLHF	TRBJ1-6	TRBV6-1	NA	NA
TGTGCCACCAGTGATCAGAGCGGGAGGGCCGTCAATGAGCAGTTCTTC	CATSDQSGRAVNEQFF	TRBJ2-1	TRBV24-1	TRBD2	NA
TGTGCCAGCAGCTCACTAGCGGGAGGGTACACCGGGGAGCTGTTTTTT	CASSSLAGGYTGELFF	TRBJ2-2	TRBV5-4	TRBD2	few
TGTGCCAGCGGAGGGACAGGGGGCAACACCGGGGAGCTGTTTTTT	CASGGTGGNTGELFF	TRBJ2-2	TRBV2	TRBD1	once
TGTGCCAGCTCAGGGGCAGATACAAATCAGCCCCAGCATTTT	CASSGADTNQPQHF	TRBJ1-5	TRBV18	NA	NA
TGTGCCAGCAGTCCCAGGACTAGCGGTAACACCGGGGAGCTGTTTTTT	CASSPRTSGNTGELFF	TRBJ2-2	TRBV7-9	TRBD2	NA
TGTGCCAGCAGGGTGGAGAATGAGCAGTTCTTC	CASRVENEQFF	TRBJ2-1	TRBV6-5	NA	NA
TGTGCCAGCAGTGATCTAGGGGGTCTCGCTGAAGCTTTCTTT	CASSDLGGLAEAFF	TRBJ1-1	TRBV6-1	NA	few
TGCGCCAGCAGCGACCGGACTAGCGGGTACACAGATACGCAGTATTTT	CASSDRTSGYTDTQYF	TRBJ2-3	TRBV5-1	TRBD2	NA
TGTGCCAGCAGCCCGGGACACGCCAGCTTCGGGGCCAACGTCCTGACTTTC	CASSPGHASFGANVLTF	TRBJ2-6	TRBV5-4	NA	NA
TGCGCCAGCAGCCAGGCCGGGACTAGCGGAAAAGAGACCCAGTACTTC	CASSQAGTSGKETQYF	TRBJ2-5	TRBV4-3	TRBD2	NA
TGTGCCTGGAGCCTAGACTCTGGCAATCAGCCCCAGCATTTT	CAWSLDSGNQPQHF	TRBJ1-5	TRBV30	NA	once
TGTGCCAGCAGTCCGGACTGGAACTACGAGCAGTACTTC	CASSPDWNYEQYF	TRBJ2-7	TRBV12-3/TRBV12-4	NA	NA
TGTGCCAGCAGCCAAGTGGGCAGGGGGCTAGGGTATGGCTACACCTTC	CASSQVGRGLGYGYTF	TRBJ1-2	TRBV4-2	TRBD1	NA
TGTGCCAGCAGTGTCTCTAAGGGGAGGGGAACTGAAGCTTTCTTT	CASSVSKGRGTEAFF	TRBJ1-1	TRBV2	NA	once
TGTGCCAGCAGGTCTCTCCGGACTAGCGGGTCGCAGTATTTT	CASRSLRTSGSQYF	TRBJ2-3	TRBV7-2	TRBD2	once
TGTGCCAGTAGGAGCAGGGAGGCTCAGCCCCAGCATTTT	CASRSREAQPQHF	TRBJ1-5	TRBV19	NA	once
TGCGCCAGCAGCTTGCAAACAGGGGGCGACGAGCAGTACTTC	CASSLQTGGDEQYF	TRBJ2-7	TRBV5-1	TRBD1	NA
TGCGCCAGCAGCCCAAAACCGACAGCTAACTATGGCTACACCTTC	CASSPKPTANYGYTF	TRBJ1-2	TRBV5-1	NA	NA
TGTGCCAGCAGTACCAGGGGGAACACTGAAGCTTTCTTT	CASSTRGNTEAFF	TRBJ1-1	TRBV2	NA	NA